This TCR delta chain emerged from a study of gamma-delta chains in newborns, infants, children. Trimming removed 2 bases from V and 9 bases from J; junction bases left unmatched: 17. The CDR3 consists of 16 residues. From germline, CDR1 is GEAIGNYY and CDR2 EKD. With CATT, TCRdb re-called clones from the reads. Seen here are some 10,000 delta-chain clones, about 9% observed once, and the top ten hold roughly 8.6%. On this clone itself: Other DNA sequences in the sample encode the same CDR3.

Material for sequencing was blood. The TCR originated in a child who was a newborn, infant or young child, either healthy, febrile or measles-vaccinated (not recorded which). The V gene is TRDV2, the J gene TRDJ1; 7 nucleotides agree with TRDD3. The CDR3 bases are TGTGCCTGTGACAGCTTATTCTGGGGGTCCCCCGGCGAACTCATCTTT. Translation: CACDSLFWGSPGELIF.